A selection of T cell receptor beta chains follows, all from one sample in a study of blood T cells in healthy people across ages. One entry per CDR3 protein results from TCRdb running MiXCR on the 5' RACE reads. In the table there are approximately 810,000 distinct CDR3 sequences, 29% of which are singletons. The sample consisted of blood. These TCRs come from an elderly woman in good health. CDR3s include the opening cysteine and the closing phenylalanine or tryptophan. The order of the fields is V gene, clone size, J gene, D gene, CDR3 protein, CDR3 DNA. D genes are given only for firm matches. For some rows the clone size is stated as once, few or many, or as a class when expanded; others skip it.

>TRBV7-2|-|TRBJ2-7|-
CASTVFNEQYF
TGTGCCAGCACAGTTTTCAACGAGCAGTACTTC
>TRBV3-1|-|TRBJ2-2|TRBD1
CASSQGQGGNGELFF
TGTGCCAGCAGCCAGGGACAGGGGGGAAACGGGGAGCTGTTTTTT
>TRBV18|few|TRBJ1-4|-
CASSPRDQDEKLFF
TGTGCCAGCTCACCGCGGGACCAGGATGAAAAACTGTTTTTT
>TRBV10-3|many|TRBJ2-7|-
CAIAASLEQYF
TGTGCCATAGCTGCGTCTCTCGAGCAGTACTTC
>TRBV5-1|many|TRBJ2-3|-
CASSGQGQDTQYF
TGCGCCAGCAGCGGGCAGGGACAAGATACGCAGTATTTT
>TRBV5-1|-|TRBJ2-1|TRBD2
CASSQSGGPYNEQFF
TGCGCCAGCAGCCAGAGCGGGGGGCCATACAATGAGCAGTTCTTC
>TRBV15|-|TRBJ1-1|-
CVTSRDQGWAEAFF
TGTGTCACCAGCAGAGATCAGGGGTGGGCTGAAGCTTTCTTT
>TRBV4-3|few|TRBJ2-3|TRBD1
CASSYLAGRGLRGVDTQYF
TGCGCCAGCAGCTATCTGGCGGGTAGGGGGCTGAGAGGGGTAGATACGCAGTATTTT
>TRBV6-5|-|TRBJ1-3|-
CASSYSGREGNTIYF
TGTGCCAGCAGTTACTCGGGGCGGGAGGGAAACACCATATATTTT
>TRBV27|many|TRBJ2-3|-
CATRGDKDWLSGTDTQYF
TGTGCCACGAGGGGAGACAAAGACTGGCTGAGCGGGACAGATACGCAGTATTTT
>TRBV20-1|many|TRBJ1-5|TRBD1
CSASDPGGEGQPQHF
TGCAGTGCTAGCGATCCAGGGGGCGAAGGTCAGCCCCAGCATTTT
>TRBV12-3/TRBV12-4|many|TRBJ2-5|-
CASSAQMETQYF
TGTGCCAGCAGCGCCCAGATGGAGACCCAGTACTTC
>TRBV7-9|many|TRBJ2-5|-
CASTSNDRTQYF
TGTGCCAGCACTTCCAACGACCGGACCCAGTACTTC
>TRBV20-1|many|TRBJ1-1|-
CSASQGPTEAFF
TGCAGTGCCAGTCAGGGGCCCACTGAAGCTTTCTTT
>TRBV6-2/TRBV6-3|once|TRBJ2-7|TRBD1
CASSTVGTDLSYEQYF
TGTGCCAGCAGTACTGTAGGGACAGACCTCTCCTACGAGCAGTACTTC
>TRBV20-1|-|TRBJ2-1|-
CSASLPLAPVRSYNEQFF
TGCAGTGCTAGCTTACCCTTAGCCCCCGTAAGGTCCTACAATGAGCAGTTCTTC
>TRBV5-1|-|TRBJ1-2|-
CASSLNPGASYGYTF
TGCGCCAGCAGCTTGAACCCCGGAGCATCCTATGGCTACACCTTC
>TRBV5-1|few|TRBJ2-2|TRBD1
CASSPDRGTGELFF
TGCGCCAGCAGCCCCGACAGGGGCACCGGGGAGCTGTTTTTT
>TRBV27|-|TRBJ2-7|-
CASQVGGSYEQYF
TGTGCCAGCCAGGTGGGAGGAAGCTACGAGCAGTACTTC
>TRBV20-1|many|TRBJ2-1|TRBD2
CSASAGGLNEQFF
TGCAGTGCTTCTGCGGGGGGGTTAAATGAGCAGTTCTTC
>TRBV6-2/TRBV6-3|-|TRBJ1-5|-
CASSKPGTQPNQPQHF
TGTGCCAGCAGCAAACCGGGGACCCAACCTAATCAGCCCCAGCATTTT
>TRBV11-2|many|TRBJ2-7|TRBD1
CASSSGTGPYEQYF
TGTGCCAGCAGTTCCGGGACAGGGCCTTACGAGCAGTACTTC
>TRBV4-3|many|TRBJ2-1|TRBD2
CASSHSGTSRNNEQFF
TGCGCCAGCAGCCATTCCGGGACTAGCCGCAACAATGAGCAGTTCTTC
>TRBV7-3|-|TRBJ1-2|-
CASSTSAGLVGYTF
TGTGCCAGCAGCACATCGGCAGGTCTTGTGGGCTACACCTTC
>TRBV27|few|TRBJ1-1|TRBD1
CASSPLGQGLFTEAFF
TGTGCCAGCAGTCCGCTCGGACAGGGTTTATTCACTGAAGCTTTCTTT
>TRBV6-2/TRBV6-3|many|TRBJ1-5|-
CASATMGNQPQHF
TGTGCCAGCGCCACAATGGGCAATCAGCCCCAGCATTTT
>TRBV6-6|-|TRBJ2-7|-
CASSADRANSYEQYF
TGTGCCAGCAGTGCCGACCGTGCTAACTCCTACGAGCAGTACTTC
>TRBV11-2|once|TRBJ2-7|-
CASSLIKGDEQYF
TGTGCCAGCAGCTTAATTAAGGGTGACGAGCAGTACTTC
>TRBV9|-|TRBJ1-2|-
CASSVGRVTGGYTF
TGTGCCAGCAGCGTTGGCAGGGTAACTGGTGGCTACACCTTC
>TRBV2|few|TRBJ1-2|-
CASSVLPGSQANYGYTF
TGTGCCAGCAGTGTGCTTCCAGGGAGTCAGGCTAACTATGGCTACACCTTC
>TRBV11-3|many|TRBJ2-1|TRBD2
CASSPRGAGAYNEQFF
TGTGCCAGCAGCCCACGCGGAGCGGGGGCTTACAATGAGCAGTTCTTC
>TRBV29-1|many|TRBJ2-5|TRBD2
CSARDSGGAGETQYF
TGCAGCGCAAGGGATAGCGGGGGGGCTGGTGAGACCCAGTACTTC
>TRBV19|many|TRBJ1-2|-
CASSLNRESNYGYTF
TGTGCCAGTAGCCTAAACAGGGAATCAAACTATGGCTACACCTTC
>TRBV2|few|TRBJ2-7|-
CASSEAGVYEQYF
TGTGCCAGCAGTGAGGCAGGGGTGTACGAGCAGTACTTC
>TRBV20-1|-|TRBJ2-5|-
CSARDPGEETQYF
TGCAGTGCTAGAGATCCCGGGGAAGAGACCCAGTACTTC
>TRBV5-6|many|TRBJ2-3|TRBD2
CASSLLAYSTDTQYF
TGTGCCAGCAGCTTACTAGCGTATAGCACAGATACGCAGTATTTT
>TRBV7-2|few|TRBJ2-7|-
CASSWRASTHSYEQYF
TGTGCCAGCAGCTGGCGAGCCAGCACGCACTCCTACGAGCAGTACTTC
>TRBV9|-|TRBJ2-2|TRBD2
CASSVGSGGNPGELFF
TGTGCCAGCAGCGTAGGTAGCGGGGGTAACCCCGGGGAGCTGTTTTTT
>TRBV7-9|many|TRBJ2-5|-
CASSPMTGATETQYF
TGTGCCAGCAGCCCCATGACGGGGGCAACCGAGACCCAGTACTTC
>TRBV30|-|TRBJ1-1|-
CAWDTYMNTEAFF
TGTGCCTGGGACACTTACATGAACACTGAAGCTTTCTTT
>TRBV4-3|few|TRBJ1-4|-
CASSQAYSATNEKLFF
TGCGCCAGCAGCCAGGCATACAGTGCAACTAATGAAAAACTGTTTTTT
>TRBV5-1|many|TRBJ2-2|-
CASRKDRYTGELFF
TGCGCCAGCCGAAAGGACAGATACACCGGGGAGCTGTTTTTT
>TRBV5-1|many|TRBJ2-7|TRBD1
CASSLLAGGHEQYF
TGCGCCAGCAGCTTGTTGGCAGGGGGCCACGAGCAGTACTTC
>TRBV30|once|TRBJ2-3|TRBD2
CAWSLAGASTDTQYF
TGTGCCTGGAGTCTAGCGGGGGCCAGCACAGATACGCAGTATTTT
>TRBV25-1|few|TRBJ1-4|-
CASSGYRTDSEKLFF
TGTGCCAGCAGTGGGTACCGGACAGATAGCGAAAAACTGTTTTTT
>TRBV18|-|TRBJ2-1|TRBD1
CASSAGQVGSEQFF
TGTGCCAGCTCAGCGGGACAGGTTGGAAGTGAGCAGTTCTTC
>TRBV6-2/TRBV6-3|-|TRBJ2-3|-
CASSYRTRTTADTQYF
TGTGCCAGCAGTTACCGAACTAGGACGACAGCGGATACGCAGTATTTT
>TRBV11-2|-|TRBJ2-1|-
CASSLGGGTEVNEQFF
TGTGCCAGCAGCCTCGGAGGGGGAACTGAGGTAAATGAGCAGTTCTTC